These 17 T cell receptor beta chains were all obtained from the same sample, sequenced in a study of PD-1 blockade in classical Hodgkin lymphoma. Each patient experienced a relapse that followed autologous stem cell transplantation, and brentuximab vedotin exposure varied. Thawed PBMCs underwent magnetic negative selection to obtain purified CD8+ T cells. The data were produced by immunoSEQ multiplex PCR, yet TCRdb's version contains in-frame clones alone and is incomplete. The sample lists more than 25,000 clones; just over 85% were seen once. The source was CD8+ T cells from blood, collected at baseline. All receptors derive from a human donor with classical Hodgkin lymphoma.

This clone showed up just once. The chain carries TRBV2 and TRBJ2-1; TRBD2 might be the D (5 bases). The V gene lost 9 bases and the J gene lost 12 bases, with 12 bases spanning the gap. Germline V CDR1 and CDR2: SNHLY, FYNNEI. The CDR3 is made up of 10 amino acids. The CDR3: CASRGEWQFF. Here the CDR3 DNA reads TGTGCCAGTCGGGGAGAATGGCAGTTCTTC.

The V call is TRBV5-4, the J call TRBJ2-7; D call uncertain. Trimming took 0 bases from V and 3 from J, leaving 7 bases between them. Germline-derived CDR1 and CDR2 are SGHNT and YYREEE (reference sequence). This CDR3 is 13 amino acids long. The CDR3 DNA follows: TGTGCCAGCAGCTTGGAACGGCGCTACGAGCAGTACTTC. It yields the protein CASSLERRYEQYF.

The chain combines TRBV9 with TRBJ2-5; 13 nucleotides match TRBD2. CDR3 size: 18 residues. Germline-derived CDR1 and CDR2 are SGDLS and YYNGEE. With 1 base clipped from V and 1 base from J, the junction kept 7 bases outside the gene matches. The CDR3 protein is CASSVNPGLAGPQETQYF. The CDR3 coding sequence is TGTGCCAGCAGCGTAAACCCGGGACTAGCGGGACCCCAAGAGACCCAGTACTTC.

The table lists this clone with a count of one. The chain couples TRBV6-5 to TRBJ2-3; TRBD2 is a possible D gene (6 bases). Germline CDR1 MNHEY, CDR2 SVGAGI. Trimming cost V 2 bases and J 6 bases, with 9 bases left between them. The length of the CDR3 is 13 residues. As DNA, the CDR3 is TGTGCCAGCAGTTACATGGGGACTGATACGCAGTATTTT. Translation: CASSYMGTDTQYF.

The DNA for the CDR3 is TGTGCCAGCAGCTTGATGAGCGGGAGTCGGAACAATGAGCAGTTCTTC. Translation gives CASSLMSGSRNNEQFF. The rearrangement uses TRBV5-8 and TRBJ2-1, with TRBD2 matching over 8 bases. CDR3 length: 16 residues. Germline V lookup: CDR1 SGHTS, CDR2 YDEGEE. With V trimmed by 1 base and J by 5 bases, 8 bases remained unmatched.

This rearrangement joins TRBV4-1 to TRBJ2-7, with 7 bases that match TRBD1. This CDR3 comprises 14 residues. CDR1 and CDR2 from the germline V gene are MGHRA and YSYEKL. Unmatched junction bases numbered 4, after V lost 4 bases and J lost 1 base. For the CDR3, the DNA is TGCGCCAGCAGCCCCCGGGACAGATCCTACGAGCAGTACTTC. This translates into CASSPRDRSYEQYF.

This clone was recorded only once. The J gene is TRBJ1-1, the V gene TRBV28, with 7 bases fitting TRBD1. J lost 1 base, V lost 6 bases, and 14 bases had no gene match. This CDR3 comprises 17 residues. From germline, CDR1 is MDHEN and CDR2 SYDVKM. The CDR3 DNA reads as TGTGCCAGCAGCTCTCCAGACAGGGCCGCACAGAACACTGAAGCTTTCTTT. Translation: CASSSPDRAAQNTEAFF.

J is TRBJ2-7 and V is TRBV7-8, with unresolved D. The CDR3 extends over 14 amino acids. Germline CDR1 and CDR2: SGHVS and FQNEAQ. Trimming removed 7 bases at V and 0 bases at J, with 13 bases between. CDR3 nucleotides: TGTGCCAGCAAAGCAAGGGCGAACTCCTACGAGCAGTACTTC. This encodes CASKARANSYEQYF.

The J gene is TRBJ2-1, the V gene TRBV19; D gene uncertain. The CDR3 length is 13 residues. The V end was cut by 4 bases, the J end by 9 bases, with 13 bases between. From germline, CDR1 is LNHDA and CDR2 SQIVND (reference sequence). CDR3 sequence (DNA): TGTGCCAGTAGTAGGAAGTCCGCCGGTGAGCAGTTCTTC. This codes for CASSRKSAGEQFF.

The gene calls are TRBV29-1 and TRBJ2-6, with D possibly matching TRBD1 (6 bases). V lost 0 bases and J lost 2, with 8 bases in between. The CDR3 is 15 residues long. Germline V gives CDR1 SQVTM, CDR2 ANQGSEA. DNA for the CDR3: TGCAGCGTTGAAGAGAACAGGGCTGGGGCCAACGTCCTGACTTTC. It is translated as CSVEENRAGANVLTF.

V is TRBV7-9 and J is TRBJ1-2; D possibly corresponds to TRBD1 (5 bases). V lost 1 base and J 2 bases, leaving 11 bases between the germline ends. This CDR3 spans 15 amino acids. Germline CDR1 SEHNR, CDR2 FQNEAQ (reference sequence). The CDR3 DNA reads TGTGCCAGCAGCTTAGGACAGATTTTAAACTATGGCTACACCTTC. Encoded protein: CASSLGQILNYGYTF.

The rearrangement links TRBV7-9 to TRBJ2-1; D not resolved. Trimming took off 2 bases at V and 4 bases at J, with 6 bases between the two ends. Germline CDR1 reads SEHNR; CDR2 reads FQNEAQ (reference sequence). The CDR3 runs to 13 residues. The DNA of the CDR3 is TGTGCCAGCAGCTTACTCCGGTACAATGAGCAGTTCTTC. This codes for CASSLLRYNEQFF.

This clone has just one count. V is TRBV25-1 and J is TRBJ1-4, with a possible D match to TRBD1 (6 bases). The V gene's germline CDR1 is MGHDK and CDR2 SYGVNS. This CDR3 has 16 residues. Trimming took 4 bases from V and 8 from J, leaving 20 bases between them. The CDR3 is CASSATTGNRKEKLFF. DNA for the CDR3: TGTGCCAGCAGTGCAACAACAGGGAACAGGAAAGAAAAACTGTTTTTT.

The CDR3: CASSRGQWSYEQYF. CDR3 sequence (DNA): TGTGCCAGCAGCAGGGGACAGTGGAGCTACGAGCAGTACTTC. This rearrangement joins TRBV27 to TRBJ2-7; 7 bases align to TRBD1. The junction had 8 bases not matched to a gene; V was cut back by 6 bases and J by 3 bases. The length of the CDR3 is 14 residues. Looked up from germline, CDR1 is MNHEY and CDR2 is SMNVEV (reference sequence).

The CDR3 DNA is TGCAGCGGCGGGAGGGTCGGGGAGCAGTACTTC. Translation gives CSGGRVGEQYF. The chain uses TRBV29-1 and TRBJ2-7; 9 bases align to TRBD2. Trimming at V came to 7 bases and at J to 7 bases, leaving 5 bases not matched to a gene. CDR1 is SQVTM, CDR2 ANQGSEA, per germline. This CDR3 region has 11 residues.

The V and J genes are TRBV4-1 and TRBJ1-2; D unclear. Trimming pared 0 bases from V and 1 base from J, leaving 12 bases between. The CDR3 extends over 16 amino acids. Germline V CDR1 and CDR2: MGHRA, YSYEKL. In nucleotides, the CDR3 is TGCGCCAGCAGCCAAGAAGAATGGATCAGTAACTATGGCTACACCTTC. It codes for CASSQEEWISNYGYTF.

The CDR3 sequence: CASSLAGHGYTF. The CDR3 DNA is TGTGCCAGCAGCTTGGCGGGGCACGGCTACACCTTC. The genes are TRBV11-3 and TRBJ1-2; D is perhaps TRBD1 (5 bases). This CDR3 has 12 amino acids. V shed 3 bases and J shed 8 bases, with 10 bases lying between them. CDR1 is SGHNT and CDR2 is YENEEA in the germline V gene.